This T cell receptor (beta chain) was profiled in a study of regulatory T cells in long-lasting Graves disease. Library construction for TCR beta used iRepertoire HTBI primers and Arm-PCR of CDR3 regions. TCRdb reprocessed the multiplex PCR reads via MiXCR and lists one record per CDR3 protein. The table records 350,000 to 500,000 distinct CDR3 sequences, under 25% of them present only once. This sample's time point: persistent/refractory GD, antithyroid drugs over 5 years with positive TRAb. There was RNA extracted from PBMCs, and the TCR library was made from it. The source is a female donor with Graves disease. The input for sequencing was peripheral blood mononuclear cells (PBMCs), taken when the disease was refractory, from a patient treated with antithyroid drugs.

The CDR3 here is CASSQAGGAGTEAFF. Here the CDR3 DNA reads TGTGCCAGCAGCCAAGCTGGGGGGGCTGGCACTGAAGCTTTCTTT. The genes are TRBV14 and TRBJ1-1, with D maybe TRBD1 (6 bases). This CDR3 contains 15 residues. V was clipped by 1 base and J by 4 bases, with 13 bases between them. In germline, CDR1 is SGHDN, CDR2 FVKESK.